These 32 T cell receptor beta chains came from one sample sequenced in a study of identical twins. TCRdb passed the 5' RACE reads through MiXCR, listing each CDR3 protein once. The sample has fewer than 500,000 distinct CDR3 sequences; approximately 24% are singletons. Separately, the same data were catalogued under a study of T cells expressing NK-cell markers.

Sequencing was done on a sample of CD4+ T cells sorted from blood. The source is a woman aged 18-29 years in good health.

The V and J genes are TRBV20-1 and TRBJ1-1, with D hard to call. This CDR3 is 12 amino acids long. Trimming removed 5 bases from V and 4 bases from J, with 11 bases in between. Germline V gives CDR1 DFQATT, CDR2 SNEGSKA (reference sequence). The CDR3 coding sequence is TGCAGTGCTTCAAAATCGATCACTGAAGCTTTCTTT. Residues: CSASKSITEAFF.

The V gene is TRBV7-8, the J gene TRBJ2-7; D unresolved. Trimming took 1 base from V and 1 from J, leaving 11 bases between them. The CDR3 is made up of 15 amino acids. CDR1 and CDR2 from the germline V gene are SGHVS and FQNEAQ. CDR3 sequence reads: CASSLVPAQSYEQYF. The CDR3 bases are TGTGCCAGCAGCTTAGTACCAGCCCAATCCTACGAGCAGTACTTC.

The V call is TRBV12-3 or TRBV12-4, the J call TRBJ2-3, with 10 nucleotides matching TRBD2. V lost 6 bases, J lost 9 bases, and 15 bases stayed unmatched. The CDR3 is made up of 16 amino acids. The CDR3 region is CASRPTLAGANPTQYF. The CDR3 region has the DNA TGTGCCAGCAGGCCAACTCTAGCGGGGGCCAACCCGACGCAGTATTTT.

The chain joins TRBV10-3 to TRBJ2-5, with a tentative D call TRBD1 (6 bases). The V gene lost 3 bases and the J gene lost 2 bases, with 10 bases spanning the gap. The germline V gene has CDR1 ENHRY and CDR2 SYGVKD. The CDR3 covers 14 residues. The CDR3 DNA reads TGTGCCATCAGTGAAGGGGGAGAACAAGAGACCCAGTACTTC. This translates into CAISEGGEQETQYF.

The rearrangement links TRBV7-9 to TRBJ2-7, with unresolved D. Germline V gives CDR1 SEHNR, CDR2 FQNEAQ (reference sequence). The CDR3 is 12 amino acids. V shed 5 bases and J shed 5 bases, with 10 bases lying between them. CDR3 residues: CASSPWVHEQYF. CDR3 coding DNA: TGTGCCAGCAGCCCATGGGTCCACGAGCAGTACTTC.

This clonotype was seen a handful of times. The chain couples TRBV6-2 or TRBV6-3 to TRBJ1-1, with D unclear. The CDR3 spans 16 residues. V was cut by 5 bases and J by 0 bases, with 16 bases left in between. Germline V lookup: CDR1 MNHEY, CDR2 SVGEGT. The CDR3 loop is CASSPFGRLMNTEAFF. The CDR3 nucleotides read TGTGCCAGCAGTCCCTTCGGCAGGTTGATGAACACTGAAGCTTTCTTT.

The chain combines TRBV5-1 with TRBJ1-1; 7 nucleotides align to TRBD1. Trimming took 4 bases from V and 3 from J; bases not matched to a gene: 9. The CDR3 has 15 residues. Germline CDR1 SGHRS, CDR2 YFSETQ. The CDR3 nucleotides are TGCGCCAGCAGCGTCCTGACAGGGAGGGACACTGAAGCTTTCTTT. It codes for CASSVLTGRDTEAFF.

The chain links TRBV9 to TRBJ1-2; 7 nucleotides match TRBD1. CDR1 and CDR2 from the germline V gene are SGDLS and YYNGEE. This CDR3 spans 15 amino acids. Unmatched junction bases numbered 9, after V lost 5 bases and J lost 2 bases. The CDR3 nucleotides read TGTGCCAGCAGAAGGAGACAGGGAAACAACTATGGCTACACCTTC. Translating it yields CASRRRQGNNYGYTF.

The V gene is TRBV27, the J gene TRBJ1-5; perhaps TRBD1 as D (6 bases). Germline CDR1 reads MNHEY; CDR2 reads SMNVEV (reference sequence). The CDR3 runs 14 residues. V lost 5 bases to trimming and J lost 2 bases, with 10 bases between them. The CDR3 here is CASSRQDRNQPQHF. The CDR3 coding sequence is TGTGCCAGCAGTCGACAGGACCGCAATCAGCCCCAGCATTTT.

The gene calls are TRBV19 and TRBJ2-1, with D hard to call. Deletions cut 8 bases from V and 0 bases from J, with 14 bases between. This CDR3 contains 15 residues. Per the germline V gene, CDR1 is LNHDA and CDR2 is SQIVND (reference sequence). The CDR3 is CASHEGRSSYNEQFF. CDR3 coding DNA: TGTGCCAGTCACGAAGGGCGGAGCTCCTACAATGAGCAGTTCTTC.

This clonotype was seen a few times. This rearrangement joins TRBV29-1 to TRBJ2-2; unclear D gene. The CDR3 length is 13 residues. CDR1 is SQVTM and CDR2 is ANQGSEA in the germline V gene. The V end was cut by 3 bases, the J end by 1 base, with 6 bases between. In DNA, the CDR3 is TGCAGCGTTGAGGTCCAGAACACCGGGGAGCTGTTTTTT. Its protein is CSVEVQNTGELFF.

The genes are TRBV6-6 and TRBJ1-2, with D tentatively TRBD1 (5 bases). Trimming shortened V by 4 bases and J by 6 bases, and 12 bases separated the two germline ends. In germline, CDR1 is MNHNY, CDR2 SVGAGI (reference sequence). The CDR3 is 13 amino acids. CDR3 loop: CASSSRWDHGYTF. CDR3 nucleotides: TGTGCCAGCAGTTCCCGGTGGGACCATGGCTACACCTTC.

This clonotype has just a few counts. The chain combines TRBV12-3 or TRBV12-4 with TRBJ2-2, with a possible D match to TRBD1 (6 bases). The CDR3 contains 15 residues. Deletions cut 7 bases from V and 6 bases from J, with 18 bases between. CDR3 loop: CASTAPGHVAGELFF. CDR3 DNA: TGTGCCAGCACCGCCCCGGGACACGTGGCCGGGGAGCTGTTTTTT.

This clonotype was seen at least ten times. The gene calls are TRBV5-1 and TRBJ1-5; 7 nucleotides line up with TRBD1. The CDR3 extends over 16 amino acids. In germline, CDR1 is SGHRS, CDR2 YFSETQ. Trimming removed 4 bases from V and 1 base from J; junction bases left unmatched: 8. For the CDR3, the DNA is TGCGCCAGCAGCGAGGGGACAGTCCCCAGCAATCAGCCCCAGCATTTT. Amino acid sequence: CASSEGTVPSNQPQHF.

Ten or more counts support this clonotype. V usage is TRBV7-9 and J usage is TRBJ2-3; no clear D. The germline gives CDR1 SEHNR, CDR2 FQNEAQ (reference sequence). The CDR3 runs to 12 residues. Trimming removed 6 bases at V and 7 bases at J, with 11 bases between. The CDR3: CASSYYQNTQYF. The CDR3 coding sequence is TGTGCCAGCAGTTATTATCAGAATACGCAGTATTTT.

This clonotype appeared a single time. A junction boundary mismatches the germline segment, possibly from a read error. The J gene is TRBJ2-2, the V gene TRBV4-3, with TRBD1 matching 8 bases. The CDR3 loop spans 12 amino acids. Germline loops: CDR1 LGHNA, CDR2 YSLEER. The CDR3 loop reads CASSQLGTGVIF. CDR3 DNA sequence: TGCGCCAGCAGCCAGTTAGGGACAGGAGTAATTTTT.

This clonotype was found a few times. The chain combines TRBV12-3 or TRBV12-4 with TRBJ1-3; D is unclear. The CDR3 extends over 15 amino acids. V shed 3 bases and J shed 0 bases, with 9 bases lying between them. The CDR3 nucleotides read TGTGCCAGCAGTTTCTCCGCCGGCTCTGGAAACACCATATATTTT. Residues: CASSFSAGSGNTIYF.

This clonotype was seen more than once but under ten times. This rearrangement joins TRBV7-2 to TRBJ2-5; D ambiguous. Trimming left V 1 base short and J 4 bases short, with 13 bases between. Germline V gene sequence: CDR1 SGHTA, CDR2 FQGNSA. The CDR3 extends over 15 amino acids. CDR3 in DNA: TGTGCCAGCAGCTTAGATCCTTCGGGCGGAGAGACCCAGTACTTC. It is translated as CASSLDPSGGETQYF. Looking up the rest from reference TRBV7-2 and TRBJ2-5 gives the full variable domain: GAGVSQSPSNKVTEKGKDVELRCDPISGHTALYWYRQSLGQGLEFLIYFQGNSAPDKSGLPSDRFSAERTGGSVSTLTIQRTQQEDSAVYLCASSLDPSGGETQYFGPGTRLLVL.

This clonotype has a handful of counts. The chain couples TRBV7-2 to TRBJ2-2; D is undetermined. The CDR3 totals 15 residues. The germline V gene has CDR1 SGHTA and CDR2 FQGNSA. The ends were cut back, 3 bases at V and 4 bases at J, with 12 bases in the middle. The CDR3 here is CASSFWRNPTGELFF. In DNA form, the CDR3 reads TGTGCCAGCAGCTTTTGGCGGAATCCCACCGGGGAGCTGTTTTTT.

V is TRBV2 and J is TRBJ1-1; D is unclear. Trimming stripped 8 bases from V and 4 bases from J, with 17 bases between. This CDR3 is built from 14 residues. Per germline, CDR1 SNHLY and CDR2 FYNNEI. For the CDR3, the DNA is TGTGCCAGCTCACCTCAAAGGCTATCCACTGAAGCTTTCTTT. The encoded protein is CASSPQRLSTEAFF.

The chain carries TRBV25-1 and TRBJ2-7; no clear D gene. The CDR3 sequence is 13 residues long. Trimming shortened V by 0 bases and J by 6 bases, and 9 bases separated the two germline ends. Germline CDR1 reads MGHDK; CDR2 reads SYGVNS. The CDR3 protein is CASSEYRAREQYF. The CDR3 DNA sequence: TGTGCCAGCAGTGAATATAGGGCACGCGAGCAGTACTTC.

CDR3 nucleotides: TGTGCCAGCAGAATAGAATCAGGGGGAGCTTTCTTT. Amino acids: CASRIESGGAFF. The V gene is TRBV12-3 or TRBV12-4, the J gene TRBJ1-1, with TRBD1 matching over 7 bases. CDR3 length: 12 residues. Trimming took 6 bases from V and 10 from J; bases not matched to a gene: 8.

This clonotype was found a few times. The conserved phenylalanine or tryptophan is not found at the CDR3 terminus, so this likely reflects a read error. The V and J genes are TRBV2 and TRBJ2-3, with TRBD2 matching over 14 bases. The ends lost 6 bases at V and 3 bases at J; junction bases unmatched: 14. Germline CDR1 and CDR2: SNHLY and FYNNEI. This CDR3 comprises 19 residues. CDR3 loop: CASRQLPGTSGRLTDTQYC. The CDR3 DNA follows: TGTGCCAGCAGGCAATTGCCCGGGACTAGCGGGAGATTGACAGATACGCAGTATTGT.

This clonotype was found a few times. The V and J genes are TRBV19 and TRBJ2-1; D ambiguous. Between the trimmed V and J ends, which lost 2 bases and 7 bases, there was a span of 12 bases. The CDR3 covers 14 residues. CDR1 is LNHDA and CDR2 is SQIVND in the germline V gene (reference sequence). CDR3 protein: CASSIPTLRNEQFF. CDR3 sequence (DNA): TGTGCCAGTAGTATACCAACGCTAAGAAATGAGCAGTTCTTC.

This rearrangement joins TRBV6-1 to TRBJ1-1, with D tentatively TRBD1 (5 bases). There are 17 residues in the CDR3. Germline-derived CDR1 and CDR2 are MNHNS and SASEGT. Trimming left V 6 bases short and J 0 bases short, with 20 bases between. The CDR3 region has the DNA TGTGCCAGCAGACCTATTACTAGGACACTCATGAACACTGAAGCTTTCTTT. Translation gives CASRPITRTLMNTEAFF.

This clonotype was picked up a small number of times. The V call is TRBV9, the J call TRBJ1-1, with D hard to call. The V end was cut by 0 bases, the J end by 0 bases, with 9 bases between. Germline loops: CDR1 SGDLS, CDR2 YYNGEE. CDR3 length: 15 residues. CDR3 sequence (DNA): TGTGCCAGCAGCGTAGGTGAGAGGATGAACACTGAAGCTTTCTTT. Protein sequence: CASSVGERMNTEAFF.

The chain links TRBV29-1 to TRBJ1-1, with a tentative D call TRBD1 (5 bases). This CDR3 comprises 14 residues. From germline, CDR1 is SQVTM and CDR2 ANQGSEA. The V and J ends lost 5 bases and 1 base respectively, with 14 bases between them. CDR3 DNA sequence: TGCAGCGTTTCCTGGGGGGGGACGAACACTGAAGCTTTCTTT. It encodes CSVSWGGTNTEAFF.

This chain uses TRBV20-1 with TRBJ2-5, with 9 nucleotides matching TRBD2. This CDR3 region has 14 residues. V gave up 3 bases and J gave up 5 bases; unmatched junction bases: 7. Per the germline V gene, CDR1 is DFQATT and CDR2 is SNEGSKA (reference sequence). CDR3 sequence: CSASLTSGVETQYF. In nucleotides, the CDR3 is TGCAGTGCTAGCCTGACTAGCGGTGTCGAGACCCAGTACTTC.

CDR3 amino acids: CASSLGLGITNTGELFF. Written as DNA, the CDR3 is TGTGCCAGCAGCTTAGGCTTGGGAATTACGAACACCGGGGAGCTGTTTTTT. The rearrangement joins TRBV7-6 to TRBJ2-2; D call uncertain. The CDR3 has 17 amino acids. Trimming stripped 1 base from V and 0 bases from J, with 12 bases between. Germline V gene data show CDR1 as SGHVS and CDR2 as FNYEAQ.

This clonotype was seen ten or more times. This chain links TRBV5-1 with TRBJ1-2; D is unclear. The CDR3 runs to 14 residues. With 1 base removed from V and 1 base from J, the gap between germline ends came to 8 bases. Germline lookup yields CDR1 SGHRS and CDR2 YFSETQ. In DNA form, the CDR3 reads TGCGCCAGCAGCTTGACGGGAAGTAACTATGGCTACACCTTC. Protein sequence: CASSLTGSNYGYTF.

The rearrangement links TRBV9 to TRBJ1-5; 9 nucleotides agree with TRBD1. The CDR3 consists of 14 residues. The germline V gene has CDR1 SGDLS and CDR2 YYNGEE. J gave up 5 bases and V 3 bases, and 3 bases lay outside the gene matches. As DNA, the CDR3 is TGTGCCAGCAGCGCACAGGGGGCTTATCAGCCCCAGCATTTT. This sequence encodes CASSAQGAYQPQHF. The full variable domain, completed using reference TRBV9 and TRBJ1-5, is DSGVTQTPKHLITATGQRVTLRCSPRSGDLSVYWYQQSLDQGLQFLIQYYNGEERAKGNILERFSAQQFPDLHSELNLSSLELGDSALYFCASSAQGAYQPQHFGDGTRLSIL.

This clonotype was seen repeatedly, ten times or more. The CDR3 region is CATSRNNEQFF. CDR3 coding DNA: TGTGCCACCAGCAGGAACAATGAGCAGTTCTTC. This chain joins TRBV15 and TRBJ2-1; D unclear. The germline CDR1 and CDR2 sequences are LNHNV and YYDKDF (reference sequence). Between the trimmed V and J ends, which lost 3 bases and 5 bases, there was a span of 2 bases. The CDR3 totals 11 residues.